The rows below give T cell receptor beta chains drawn from one sample of a study of Graves' ophthalmopathy and Graves' hyperthyroidism. In TCRdb, the multiplex PCR reads were re-called with MiXCR into one record per CDR3 protein. Here the sample spans around 1.1 million distinct CDR3 sequences, 36% being singletons. The sample consisted of peripheral blood or thyroid tissue (not recorded which). All receptors derive from an adult man with Graves' hyperthyroidism. Both conserved end residues are part of each CDR3. Each record gives: CDR3 length, clone size, V gene, D gene, J gene, CDR3 DNA, CDR3 protein. D genes are given only for firm matches. The size of a clone is reported for some rows only, either as once, few or many, or as a class for expanded clones.

>18|.|TRBV27|.|TRBJ1-6
TGTGCCAGCAGTCAAGACAATACCGGGAACTCCTATAATTCACCCCTCCACTTT
CASSQDNTGNSYNSPLHF
>16|.|TRBV7-9|.|TRBJ2-5
TGTGCCAGCAGCTTAGAAAGCCCCCTATACAATGAGACCCAGTACTTC
CASSLESPLYNETQYF
>12|.|TRBV19|.|TRBJ2-1
TGTGCCAGTACTTGGGGGTCGGGTGAGCAGTTCTTC
CASTWGSGEQFF
>16|many|TRBV10-3|TRBD1|TRBJ1-5
TGTGCCATCAGTGGTGAAGGGGGCGCATTTAACCAGCCCCAGCATTTT
CAISGEGGAFNQPQHF
>13|.|TRBV7-9|.|TRBJ1-1
TGTGCCAGCAGCCCTAGGGGTTCCACTGAAGCTTTCTTT
CASSPRGSTEAFF
>13|.|TRBV27|.|TRBJ2-7
TGTGCCAGCAGTCGGGACATAGTCTACGAGCAGTACTTC
CASSRDIVYEQYF
>12|.|TRBV29-1|.|TRBJ1-2
TGCAGCGTTGTCGGGGCCTCCTATGGCTACACCTTC
CSVVGASYGYTF
>12|.|TRBV20-1|.|TRBJ2-2
TGCAGTGAAGGCGGGGAATCCGGGGAGCTGTTTTTT
CSEGGESGELFF
>14|.|TRBV14|TRBD1|TRBJ1-2
TGTGCCAGCAGCCTCTGGGACAGACGCTATGGCTACACCTTC
CASSLWDRRYGYTF
>15|.|TRBV7-9|TRBD2|TRBJ2-2
TGTGCCAGCAGGCCCGGCGGGGGGCCCACCGGGGAGCTGTTTTTT
CASRPGGGPTGELFF
>13|many|TRBV2|.|TRBJ1-1
TGTGCCAGCAGCAGGGACGTCATGGCTGAAGCTTTCTTT
CASSRDVMAEAFF
>13|many|TRBV7-2|.|TRBJ2-2
TGTGCCAGCAGGTGGGCCGGCACCGGGGAGCTGTTTTTT
CASRWAGTGELFF
>14|many|TRBV2|TRBD1|TRBJ1-2
TGTGCCAGCAGTGGAGGGACAGTGAACTATGGCTACACCTTC
CASSGGTVNYGYTF
>12|.|TRBV7-2|.|TRBJ1-2
TGTGCCACCCAGCGTCGGGGCCATGGCTACACCTTC
CATQRRGHGYTF
>14|many|TRBV20-1|TRBD1|TRBJ2-5
TGCAGTGCTAGGATCGGACAGGGAACAGAGACCCAGTACTTC
CSARIGQGTETQYF
>12|many|TRBV6-2/TRBV6-3|.|TRBJ1-1
TGTGCCAGCAGGGAAGGGGAGACTGAAGCTTTCTTT
CASREGETEAFF
>15|many|TRBV4-3|.|TRBJ1-2
TGCGCCAGCAGCCAAGCAGTCACAGCTAACTATGGCTACACCTTC
CASSQAVTANYGYTF
>13|many|TRBV20-1|.|TRBJ2-7
TGCAGTGTTCGCAGGGCTTCGGGTTACGAGCAGTACTTC
CSVRRASGYEQYF
>13|.|TRBV11-2|.|TRBJ2-5
TGTGCCAGCAGCCGGACTTACCAAGAGACCCAGTACTTC
CASSRTYQETQYF
>14|once|TRBV7-3|.|TRBJ2-5
TGTGCCAGCAGCTTTTCCGGGAGCAAGGAGACCCAGTACTTC
CASSFSGSKETQYF
>16|many|TRBV29-1|.|TRBJ2-7
TGCAGCGTTGAAGACCGTAAATCACCGAGGGGTTACGAGCAGTACTTC
CSVEDRKSPRGYEQYF
>18|.|TRBV7-2|TRBD1|TRBJ2-7
TGTGCCAGCAGCTCCGTGGACAGGGGGCTAGGATCGCCCTACGAGCAGTACTTC
CASSSVDRGLGSPYEQYF
>13|.|TRBV7-7|.|TRBJ2-6
TGTGCTAGCAGGCCCTCTGAGGCCAACGTCCTGACTTTC
CASRPSEANVLTF
>13|.|TRBV7-8|.|TRBJ1-6
TGTGCCAGCTTAGACAGGAATAATTCACCCCTCCACTTT
CASLDRNNSPLHF
>15|few|TRBV6-5|TRBD2|TRBJ2-7
TGTGCCAGCAGTCCCCTAGCGGGGACTACCTACGAGCAGTACTTC
CASSPLAGTTYEQYF
>15|.|TRBV20-1|.|TRBJ1-5
TGCAGTGCTAGAGATCAAGGCGGTATTGGGTCGCCCCAGCATTTT
CSARDQGGIGSPQHF
>16|few|TRBV7-4|TRBD2|TRBJ2-7
TGTGCCAGCTCACCACTGACTAGCGGGGGGCTAAACGAGCAGTACTTC
CASSPLTSGGLNEQYF
>14|.|TRBV9|.|TRBJ1-3
TGTGCCAGCAAGTTTGGCAGGTCGGGAAACACCATATATTTT
CASKFGRSGNTIYF
>15|few|TRBV7-9|TRBD2|TRBJ2-7
TGTGCCAGCACCCTGACTAGCGGGAGGTCGGACGAGCAGTACTTC
CASTLTSGRSDEQYF
>14|.|TRBV7-2|TRBD1|TRBJ2-3
TGTGCCAGCAGCCCGGGGACAGTCGCAGATACGCAGTATTTT
CASSPGTVADTQYF
>13|many|TRBV20-1|TRBD1|TRBJ2-7
TGCAGTGCTAGTCGACAGGGAGCCTACGAGCAGTACTTC
CSASRQGAYEQYF
>16|few|TRBV14|TRBD1|TRBJ2-5
TGTGCCAGCAGCCAATTTGAGGGGGCGGTCCAAGAGACCCAGTACTTC
CASSQFEGAVQETQYF
>15|many|TRBV2|.|TRBJ2-5
TGTGCCAGCAGAAAACTAGACAGCAAAGGAGAGACCCAGTACTTC
CASRKLDSKGETQYF